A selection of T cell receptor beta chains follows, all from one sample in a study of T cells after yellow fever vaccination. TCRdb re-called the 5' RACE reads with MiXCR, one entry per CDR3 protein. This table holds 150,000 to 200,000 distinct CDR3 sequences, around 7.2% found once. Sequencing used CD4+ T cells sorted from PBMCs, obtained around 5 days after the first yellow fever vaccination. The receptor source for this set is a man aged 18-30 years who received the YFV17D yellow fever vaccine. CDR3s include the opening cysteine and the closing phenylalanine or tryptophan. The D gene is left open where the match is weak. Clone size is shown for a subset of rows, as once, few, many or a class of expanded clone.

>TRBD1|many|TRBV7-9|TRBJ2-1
CASSNSGQGSLFF
TGTGCCAGCAGCAACTCAGGACAGGGCTCTTTATTCTTC
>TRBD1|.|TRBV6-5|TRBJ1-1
CASRSTGANTEAFF
TGTGCCAGCAGGTCTACAGGGGCGAACACTGAAGCTTTCTTT
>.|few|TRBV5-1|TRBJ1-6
CASSRGASNSPLHF
TGCGCCAGCAGCCGGGGGGCGTCTAATTCACCCCTCCACTTT
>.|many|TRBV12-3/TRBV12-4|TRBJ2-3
CASSFYRDTQYF
TGTGCCAGCAGTTTCTACCGAGATACGCAGTATTTT
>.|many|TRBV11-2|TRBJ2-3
CASSFGEAGDTQYF
TGTGCCAGCAGCTTTGGAGAGGCCGGAGATACGCAGTATTTT
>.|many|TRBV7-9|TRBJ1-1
CASSLVSGLHTEAFF
TGTGCCAGCAGCTTAGTATCGGGGTTGCACACTGAAGCTTTCTTT
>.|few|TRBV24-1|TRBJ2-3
CATSRSSSTDTQYF
TGTGCCACCAGTCGTTCCTCTAGCACAGATACGCAGTATTTT
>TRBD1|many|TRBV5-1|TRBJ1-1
CASSWTGSGNTEAFF
TGCGCCAGCAGCTGGACAGGGTCAGGGAACACTGAAGCTTTCTTT
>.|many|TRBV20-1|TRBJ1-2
CSARGPLLTNYGYTF
TGCAGTGCTAGAGGCCCCCTGCTGACTAACTATGGCTACACCTTC
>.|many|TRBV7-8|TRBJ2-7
CASSPPGRGYYEQYF
TGTGCCAGCAGCCCCCCGGGGAGAGGATACTACGAGCAGTACTTC
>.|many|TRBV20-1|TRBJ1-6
CSARNRAYNSPLHF
TGCAGTGCTAGGAACAGGGCCTATAATTCACCCCTCCACTTT
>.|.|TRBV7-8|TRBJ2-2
CASSLMDPTAYSGELFF
TGTGCCAGCAGCCTAATGGACCCGACAGCTTACTCCGGGGAGCTGTTTTTT
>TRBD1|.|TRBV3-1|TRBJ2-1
CASSQARDRVYNEQFF
TGTGCCAGCAGCCAAGCCCGGGACAGGGTATACAATGAGCAGTTCTTC
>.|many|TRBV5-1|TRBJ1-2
CASSLADSSYGYTF
TGCGCCAGCAGCTTGGCTGACAGCTCCTATGGCTACACCTTC
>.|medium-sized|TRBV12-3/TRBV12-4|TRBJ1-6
CASSNPPAPLHF
TGTGCCAGCAGTAACCCACCCGCACCCCTCCACTTT
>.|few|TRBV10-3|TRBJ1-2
CAISETGGYGYTF
TGTGCCATCAGTGAGACGGGAGGTTATGGCTACACCTTC
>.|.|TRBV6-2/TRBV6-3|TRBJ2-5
CASSYTAETQYF
TGTGCCAGCAGTTACACAGCGGAGACCCAGTACTTC
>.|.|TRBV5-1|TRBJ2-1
CASSSDRRDNEQFF
TGCGCCAGCAGCTCGGACCGGCGGGACAATGAGCAGTTCTTC
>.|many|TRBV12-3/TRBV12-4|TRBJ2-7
CASSFGIVWADGNYEQYF
TGTGCCAGCAGTTTTGGAATAGTGTGGGCAGATGGAAACTACGAGCAGTACTTC
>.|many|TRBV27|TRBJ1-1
CASSYLGYTEAFF
TGTGCCAGCAGTTATTTGGGATACACTGAAGCTTTCTTT
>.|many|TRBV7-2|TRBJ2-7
CASSLARDYEQYF
TGTGCCAGCAGCTTAGCCAGGGACTACGAGCAGTACTTC
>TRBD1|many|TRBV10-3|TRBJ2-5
CAIKGTDLQETQYF
TGTGCCATCAAAGGGACAGACCTTCAAGAGACCCAGTACTTC